This T cell receptor (beta chain) stems from a study of blood T cell repertoires in COVID-19. About the study: The United States, Italy and Spain provided the acute and convalescent COVID-19 samples.

Recruitment covered about 26 US areas and drew participants whose ages spanned roughly 18 to 100 years. Cohorts were determined from participant-reported clinical history. Sequencing used immunoSEQ multiplex PCR; TCRdb keeps in-frame clones, though not all of them. The sample holds approximately 200,000 clones, 80% to 90% seen once. Sequenced sample: PBMCs or T cells enriched from blood (not recorded which). This clonotype was sampled from a man younger than 45 in a cohort exposed to, infected with or recovered from COVID-19 (not recorded which).

CDR3 sequence: CASSEEAYTEAFF. The CDR3 nucleotides are TGTGCCAGCAGTGAAGAGGCCTACACTGAAGCTTTCTTT. The chain joins TRBV6-4 to TRBJ1-1; D unresolved. From germline, CDR1 is MRHNA and CDR2 SNTAGT. This CDR3 has 13 amino acids. V was clipped by 3 bases and J by 3 bases, with 8 bases between them.